The present T cell receptor (beta chain) was sequenced within a study of blood T cell repertoires in COVID-19. In the original workflow: Estimated nucleated cell counts came from reference gene primer amplification. The data were produced by immunoSEQ multiplex PCR, yet TCRdb's version contains in-frame clones alone and is incomplete. V and J calls and clone size are given by that table; D and trimming were obtained from the DNA. The repertoire includes roughly 200,000 clones, roughly three quarters of them detected once, and about 10% sits in the top ten. CDR1 SGHTA and CDR2 FQGNSA come from the germline V gene. The CDR3 is made up of 14 amino acids. V dropped 1 base and J dropped 2 bases, with 8 bases sitting between them.

The sequenced material came from peripheral blood. The chain recombines TRBV7-2 with TRBJ1-1; D is perhaps TRBD1 (5 bases). The clonotype comes from an elderly woman with COVID-19, enrolled during active disease. In DNA form, the CDR3 reads TGTGCCAGCAGCTTAGATACAGGCAACACTGAAGCTTTCTTT. Amino acid sequence: CASSLDTGNTEAFF. Using reference TRBV7-2 and TRBJ1-1 for the parts outside the CDR3, the full variable domain is GAGVSQSPSNKVTEKGKDVELRCDPISGHTALYWYRQSLGQGLEFLIYFQGNSAPDKSGLPSDRFSAERTGGSVSTLTIQRTQQEDSAVYLCASSLDTGNTEAFFGQGTRLTVV.